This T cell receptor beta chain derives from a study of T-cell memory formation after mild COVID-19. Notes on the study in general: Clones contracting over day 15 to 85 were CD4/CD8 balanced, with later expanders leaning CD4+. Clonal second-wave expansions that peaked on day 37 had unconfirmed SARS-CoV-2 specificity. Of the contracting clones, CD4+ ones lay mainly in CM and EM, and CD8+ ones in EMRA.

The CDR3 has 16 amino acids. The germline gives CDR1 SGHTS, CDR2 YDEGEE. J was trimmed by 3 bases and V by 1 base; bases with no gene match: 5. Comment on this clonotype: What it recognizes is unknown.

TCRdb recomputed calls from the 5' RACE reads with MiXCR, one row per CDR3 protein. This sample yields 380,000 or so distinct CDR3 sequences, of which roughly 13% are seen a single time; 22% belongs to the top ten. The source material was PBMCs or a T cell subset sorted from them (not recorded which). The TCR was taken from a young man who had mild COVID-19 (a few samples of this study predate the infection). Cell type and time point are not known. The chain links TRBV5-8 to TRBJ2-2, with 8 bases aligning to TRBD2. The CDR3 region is CASSLSLAGYTGELFF. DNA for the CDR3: TGTGCCAGCAGCTTGTCTTTAGCGGGGTACACCGGGGAGCTGTTTTTT.